This T cell receptor beta chain is drawn from a study of PD-1 blockade in mismatch repair-deficient tumors. In the study overall: Enrolled about 2012-2017, patients had progressing, pretreated mismatch repair-deficient cancers of approximately 13 types. Overall study results and limits: Rapid post-treatment expansion, then contraction, generally preceding radiologic response, marked tumor-resident clones.

Libraries were prepared by immunoSEQ multiplex PCR; TCRdb keeps only in-frame clonotypes and omits some of them. This table has some 130,000 clones, about 90% appearing once. Worth noting for this clone: Its antigen remains unidentified.

The trim removed 4 bases at V and 0 bases at J, leaving 0 bases unmatched. This CDR3 contains 13 residues. Germline lookup yields CDR1 LNHDA and CDR2 SQIVND (reference sequence). All patients were mismatch repair deficient, assessed by either PCR or immunohistochemistry. TCRs were sequenced from a few patients responding to pembrolizumab. This clonotype was sampled from an adult with mismatch repair-deficient cancer. The rearrangement joins TRBV19 to TRBJ2-7; 7 bases align to TRBD1. The input for sequencing was peripheral blood, taken 72 weeks after starting pembrolizumab. The CDR3 protein is CASSRDSSYEQYF. CDR3 nucleotide sequence: TGTGCCAGTAGTAGGGACAGCTCCTACGAGCAGTACTTC.